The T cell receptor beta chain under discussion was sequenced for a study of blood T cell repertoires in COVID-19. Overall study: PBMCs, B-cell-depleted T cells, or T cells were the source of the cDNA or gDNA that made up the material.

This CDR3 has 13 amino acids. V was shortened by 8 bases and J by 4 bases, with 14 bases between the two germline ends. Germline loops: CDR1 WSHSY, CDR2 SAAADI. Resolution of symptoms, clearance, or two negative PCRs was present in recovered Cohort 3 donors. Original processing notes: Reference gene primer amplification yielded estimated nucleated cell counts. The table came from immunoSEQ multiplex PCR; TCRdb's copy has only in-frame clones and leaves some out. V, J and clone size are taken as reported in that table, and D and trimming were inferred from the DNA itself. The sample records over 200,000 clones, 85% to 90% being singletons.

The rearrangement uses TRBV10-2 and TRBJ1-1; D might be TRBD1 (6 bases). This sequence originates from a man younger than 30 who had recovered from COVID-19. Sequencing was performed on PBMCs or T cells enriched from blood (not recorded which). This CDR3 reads CASHRVRGTEAFF. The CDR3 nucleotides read TGCGCCAGCCACAGGGTTAGGGGCACTGAAGCTTTCTTT.